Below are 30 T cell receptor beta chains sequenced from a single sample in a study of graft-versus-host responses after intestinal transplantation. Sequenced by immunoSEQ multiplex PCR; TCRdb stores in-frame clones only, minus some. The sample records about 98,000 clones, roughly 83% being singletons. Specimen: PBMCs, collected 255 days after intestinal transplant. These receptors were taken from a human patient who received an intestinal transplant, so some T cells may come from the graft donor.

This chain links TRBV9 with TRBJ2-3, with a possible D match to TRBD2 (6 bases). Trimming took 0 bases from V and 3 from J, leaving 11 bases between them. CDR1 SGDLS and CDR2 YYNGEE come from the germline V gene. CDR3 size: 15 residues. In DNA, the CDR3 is TGTGCCAGCAGCGTAGCTAACGGGAGAACAGATACGCAGTATTTT. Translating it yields CASSVANGRTDTQYF.

CDR3: CASSWVGGGSIYEQYF. In DNA form, the CDR3 reads TGTGCCAGTAGTTGGGTGGGAGGGGGATCAATCTACGAGCAGTACTTC. The J gene is TRBJ2-7, the V gene TRBV19; perhaps TRBD2 as D (7 bases). Germline loops: CDR1 LNHDA, CDR2 SQIVND (reference sequence). The V gene lost 5 bases and the J gene lost 3 bases, with 20 bases spanning the gap. The CDR3 totals 16 residues.

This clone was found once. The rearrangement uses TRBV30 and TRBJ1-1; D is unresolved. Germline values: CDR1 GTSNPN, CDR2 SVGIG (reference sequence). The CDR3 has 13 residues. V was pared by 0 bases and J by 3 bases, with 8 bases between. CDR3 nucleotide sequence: TGTGCCTGGAGTGTACCGGGGTACACTGAAGCTTTCTTT. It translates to CAWSVPGYTEAFF. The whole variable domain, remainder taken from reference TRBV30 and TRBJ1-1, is SQTIHQWPATLVQPVGSPLSLECTVEGTSNPNLYWYRQAAGRGLQLLFYSVGIGQISSEVPQNLSASRPQDRQFILSSKKLLLSDSGFYLCAWSVPGYTEAFFGQGTRLTVV.

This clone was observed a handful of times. The CDR3 DNA is TGTGCCAGCAGTAAGGGACAGGTGAACACTGAAGCTTTCTTT. It encodes CASSKGQVNTEAFF. The V and J genes are TRBV6-6 and TRBJ1-1, with 8 positions matching TRBD1. The CDR3 has 14 amino acids. Germline-derived CDR1 and CDR2 are MNHNY and SVGAGI (reference sequence). V dropped 5 bases and J dropped 0; count of bases not matched to a gene: 2.

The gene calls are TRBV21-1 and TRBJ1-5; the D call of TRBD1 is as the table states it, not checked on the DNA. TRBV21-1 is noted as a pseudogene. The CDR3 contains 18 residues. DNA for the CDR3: TGTGCCAGCAGCGAACCGGGACAGGGGGCGGTCTGCAATCAGCCCCAGCATTTT. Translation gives CASSEPGQGAVCNQPQHF.

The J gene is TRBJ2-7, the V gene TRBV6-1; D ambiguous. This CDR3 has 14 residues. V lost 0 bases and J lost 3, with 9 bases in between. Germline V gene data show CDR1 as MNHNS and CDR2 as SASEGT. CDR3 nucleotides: TGTGCCAGCAGTGAAGCGCCGAGACTCTACGAGCAGTACTTC. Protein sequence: CASSEAPRLYEQYF.

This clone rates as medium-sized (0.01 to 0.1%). This chain's CDR3 is CASSGTGTGANVLTF. The CDR3 DNA follows: TGTGCCAGTAGCGGGACAGGGACCGGGGCCAACGTCCTGACTTTC. The chain has TRBV6-1 and TRBJ2-6, with D maybe TRBD1 (9 bases). The CDR3 loop spans 15 amino acids. From germline, CDR1 is MNHNS and CDR2 SASEGT. The V gene lost 9 bases and the J gene lost 4 bases, with 16 bases spanning the gap.

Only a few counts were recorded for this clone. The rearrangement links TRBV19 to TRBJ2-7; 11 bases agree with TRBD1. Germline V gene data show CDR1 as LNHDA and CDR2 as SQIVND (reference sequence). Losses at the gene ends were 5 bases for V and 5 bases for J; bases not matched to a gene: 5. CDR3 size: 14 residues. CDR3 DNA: TGTGCCAGTAGTCGGACAGGGGGCAGGGACGAGCAGTACTTC. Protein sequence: CASSRTGGRDEQYF.

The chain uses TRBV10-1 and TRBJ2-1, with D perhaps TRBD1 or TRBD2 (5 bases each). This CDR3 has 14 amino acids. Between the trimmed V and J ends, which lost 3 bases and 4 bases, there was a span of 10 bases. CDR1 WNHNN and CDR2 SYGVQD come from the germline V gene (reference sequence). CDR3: CASSERDQYNEQFF. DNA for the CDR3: TGCGCCAGCAGTGAAAGGGACCAGTACAATGAGCAGTTCTTC.

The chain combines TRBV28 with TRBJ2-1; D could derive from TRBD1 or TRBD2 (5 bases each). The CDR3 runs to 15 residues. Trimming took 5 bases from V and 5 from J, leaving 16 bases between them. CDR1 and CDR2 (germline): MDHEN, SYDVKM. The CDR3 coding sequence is TGTGCCAGCAGTCCCTCGGGGCGGTCCCACAATGAGCAGTTCTTC. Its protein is CASSPSGRSHNEQFF.

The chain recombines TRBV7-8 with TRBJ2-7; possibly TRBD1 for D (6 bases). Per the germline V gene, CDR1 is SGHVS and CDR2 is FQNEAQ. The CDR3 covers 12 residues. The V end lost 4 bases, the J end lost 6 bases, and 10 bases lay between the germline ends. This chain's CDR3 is CASSSGDLEQYF. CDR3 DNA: TGTGCCAGCAGCTCAGGGGATCTCGAGCAGTACTTC. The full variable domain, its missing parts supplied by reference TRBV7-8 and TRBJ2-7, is GAGVSQSPRYKVAKRGQDVALRCDPISGHVSLFWYQQALGQGPEFLTYFQNEAQLDKSGLPSDRFFAERPEGSVSTLKIQRTQQEDSAVYLCASSSGDLEQYFGPGTRLTVT.

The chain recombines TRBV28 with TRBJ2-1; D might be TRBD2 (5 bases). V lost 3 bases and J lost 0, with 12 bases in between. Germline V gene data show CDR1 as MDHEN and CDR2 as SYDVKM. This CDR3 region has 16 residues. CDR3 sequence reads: CASSFYPGSSYNEQFF. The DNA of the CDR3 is TGTGCCAGCAGTTTTTATCCGGGAAGCTCCTACAATGAGCAGTTCTTC.

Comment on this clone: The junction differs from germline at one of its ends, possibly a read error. CDR3 sequence (DNA): TGTGGCGTAACGCGGGGGAGCACTGAAGCTTTCTTT. Its translation: CGVTRGSTEAFF. V is TRBV29-1 and J is TRBJ1-1; tentative D call: TRBD1 (5 bases). Germline V gene data show CDR1 as SQVTM and CDR2 as ANQGSEA. This CDR3 has 12 residues. Drawing the rest from reference TRBV29-1 and TRBJ1-1, the complete variable domain is SAVISQKPSRDICQRGTSLTIQCQVDSQVTMMFWYRQQPGQSLTLIATANQGSEATYESGFVIDKFPISRPNLTFSTLTVSNMSPEDSSIYLCGVTRGSTEAFFGQGTRLTVV.

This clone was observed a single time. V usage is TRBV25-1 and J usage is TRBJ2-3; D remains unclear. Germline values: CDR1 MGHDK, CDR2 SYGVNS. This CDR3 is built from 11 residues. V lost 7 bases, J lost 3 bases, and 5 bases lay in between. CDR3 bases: TGTGCCAGCACCCAAACAGATACGCAGTATTTT. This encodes CASTQTDTQYF. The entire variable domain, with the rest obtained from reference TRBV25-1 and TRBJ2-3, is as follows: EADIYQTPRYLVIGTGKKITLECSQTMGHDKMYWYQQDPGMELHLIHYSYGVNSTEKGDLSSESTVSRIRTEHFPLTLESARPSHTSQYLCASTQTDTQYFGPGTRLTVL.

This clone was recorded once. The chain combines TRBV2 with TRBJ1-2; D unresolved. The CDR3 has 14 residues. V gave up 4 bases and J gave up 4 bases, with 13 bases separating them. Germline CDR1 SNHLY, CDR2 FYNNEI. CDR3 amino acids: CASSVVWTSYGYTF. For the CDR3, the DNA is TGTGCCAGCAGTGTGGTGTGGACCTCCTATGGCTACACCTTC. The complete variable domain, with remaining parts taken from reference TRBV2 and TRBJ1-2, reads EPEVTQTPSHQVTQMGQEVILRCVPISNHLYFYWYRQILGQKVEFLVSFYNNEISEKSEIFDDQFSVERPDGSNFTLKIRSTKLEDSAMYFCASSVVWTSYGYTFGSGTRLTVV.

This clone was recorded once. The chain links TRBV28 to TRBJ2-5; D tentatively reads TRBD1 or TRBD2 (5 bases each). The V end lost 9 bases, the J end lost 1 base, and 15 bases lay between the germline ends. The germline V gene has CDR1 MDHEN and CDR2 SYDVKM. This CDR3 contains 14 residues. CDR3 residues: CASSGSWGQETQYF. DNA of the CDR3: TGTGCCAGTTCAGGGAGTTGGGGCCAAGAGACCCAGTACTTC.

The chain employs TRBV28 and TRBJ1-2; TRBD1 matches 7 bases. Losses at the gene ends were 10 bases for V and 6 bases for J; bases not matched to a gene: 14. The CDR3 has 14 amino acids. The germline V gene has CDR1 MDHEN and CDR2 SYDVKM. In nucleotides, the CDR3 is TGTGCCACCCTCTCCGGGACAGCCCCAAATGGCTACACCTTC. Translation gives CATLSGTAPNGYTF.

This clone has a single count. CDR3 sequence (DNA): TGTGCCAGCAGCCTGGGACAGATTTTATACGAGCAGTACTTC. Translated: CASSLGQILYEQYF. The chain joins TRBV7-8 to TRBJ2-7; 7 positions match TRBD1. V lost 5 bases, J lost 4 bases, and 8 bases stayed unmatched. The germline V gene encodes CDR1 SGHVS and CDR2 FQNEAQ. The CDR3 has 14 amino acids.

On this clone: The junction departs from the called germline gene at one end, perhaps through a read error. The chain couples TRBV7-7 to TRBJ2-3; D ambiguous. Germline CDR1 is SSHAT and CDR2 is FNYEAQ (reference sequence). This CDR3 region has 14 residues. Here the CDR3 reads CASSATTSTDTQYF. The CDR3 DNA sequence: TGTGCTAGCAGCGCTACGACAAGCACAGATACGCAGTATTTT.

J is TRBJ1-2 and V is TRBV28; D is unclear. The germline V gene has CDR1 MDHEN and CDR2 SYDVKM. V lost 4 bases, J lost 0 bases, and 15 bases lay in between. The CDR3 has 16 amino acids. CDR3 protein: CASSSSTEAANYGYTF. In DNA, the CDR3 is TGTGCCAGCAGTTCCTCAACAGAGGCGGCTAACTATGGCTACACCTTC.

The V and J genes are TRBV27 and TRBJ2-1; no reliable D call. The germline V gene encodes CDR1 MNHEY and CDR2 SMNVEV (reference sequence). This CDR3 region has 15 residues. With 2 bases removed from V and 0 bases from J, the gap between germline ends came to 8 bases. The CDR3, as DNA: TGTGCCAGCAGTTTAGGATGGAGCTCCTACAATGAGCAGTTCTTC. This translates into CASSLGWSSYNEQFF.

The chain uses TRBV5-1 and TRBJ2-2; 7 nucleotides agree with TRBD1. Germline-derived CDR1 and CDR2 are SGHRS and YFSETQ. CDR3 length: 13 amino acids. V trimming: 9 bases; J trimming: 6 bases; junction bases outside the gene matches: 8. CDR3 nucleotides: TGCGCCACCGCCGAGGACAGGCCCGGGGAGCTGTTTTTT. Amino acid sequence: CATAEDRPGELFF.

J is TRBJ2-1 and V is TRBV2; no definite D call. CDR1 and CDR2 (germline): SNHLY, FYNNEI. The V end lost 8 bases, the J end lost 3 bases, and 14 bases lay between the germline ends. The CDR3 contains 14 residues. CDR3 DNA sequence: TGTGCCAGCCTTGGGCGACCCTTCTACAATGAGCAGTTCTTC. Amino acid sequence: CASLGRPFYNEQFF. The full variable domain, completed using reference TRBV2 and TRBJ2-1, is EPEVTQTPSHQVTQMGQEVILRCVPISNHLYFYWYRQILGQKVEFLVSFYNNEISEKSEIFDDQFSVERPDGSNFTLKIRSTKLEDSAMYFCASLGRPFYNEQFFGPGTRLTVL.

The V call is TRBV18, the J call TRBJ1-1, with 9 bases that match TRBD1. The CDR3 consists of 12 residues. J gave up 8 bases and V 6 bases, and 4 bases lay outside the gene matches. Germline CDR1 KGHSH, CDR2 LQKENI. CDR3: CASSTGGGEAFF. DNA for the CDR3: TGTGCCAGCTCTACAGGGGGCGGGGAAGCTTTCTTT.

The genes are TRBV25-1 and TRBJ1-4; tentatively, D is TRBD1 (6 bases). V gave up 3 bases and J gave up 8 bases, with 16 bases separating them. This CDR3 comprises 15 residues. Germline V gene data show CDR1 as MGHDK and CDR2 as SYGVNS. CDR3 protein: CASSEPRGLSEKLFF. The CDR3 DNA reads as TGTGCCAGCAGTGAGCCCAGGGGTCTGTCGGAAAAACTGTTTTTT.

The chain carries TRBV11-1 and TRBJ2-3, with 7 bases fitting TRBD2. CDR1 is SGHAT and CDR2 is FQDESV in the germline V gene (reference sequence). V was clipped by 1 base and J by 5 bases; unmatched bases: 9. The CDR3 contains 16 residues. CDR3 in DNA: TGTGCCAGCAGCTTAGTGGCTAGCGGTGCAATAGATACGCAGTATTTT. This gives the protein CASSLVASGAIDTQYF.

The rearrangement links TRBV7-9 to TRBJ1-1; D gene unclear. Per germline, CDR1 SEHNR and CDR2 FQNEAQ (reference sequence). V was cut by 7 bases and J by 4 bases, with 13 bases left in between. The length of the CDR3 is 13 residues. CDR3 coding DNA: TGTGCCAGCACCCTCGGGAAGGCCACTGAAGCTTTCTTT. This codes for CASTLGKATEAFF.

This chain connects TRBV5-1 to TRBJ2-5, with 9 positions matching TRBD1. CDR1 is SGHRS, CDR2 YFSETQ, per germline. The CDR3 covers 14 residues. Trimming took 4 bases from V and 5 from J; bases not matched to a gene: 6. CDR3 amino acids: CASSGTGLVETQYF. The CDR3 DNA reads TGCGCCAGCAGCGGGACAGGGCTAGTTGAGACCCAGTACTTC.

The CDR3 bases are TGCGCCAGCAGTGAACAAAAGCGGGGCGCAATCTACGAGCAGTACTTC. Protein: CASSEQKRGAIYEQYF. This sequence joins TRBV10-1 and TRBJ2-7; 7 bases line up with TRBD2. In germline, CDR1 is WNHNN, CDR2 SYGVQD (reference sequence). J was trimmed by 3 bases and V by 3 bases; bases with no gene match: 11. CDR3 length equals 16 residues.

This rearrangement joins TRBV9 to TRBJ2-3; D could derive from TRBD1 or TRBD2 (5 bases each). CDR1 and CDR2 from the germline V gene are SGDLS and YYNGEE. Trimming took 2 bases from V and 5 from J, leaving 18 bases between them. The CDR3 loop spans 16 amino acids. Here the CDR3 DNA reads TGTGCCAGCAGCGTGGCAGGGAGAGGGGCGATAGATACGCAGTATTTT. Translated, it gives CASSVAGRGAIDTQYF.